Presented here are 3 T cell receptor beta chains from one specimen sequenced in a study of control samples from healthy donors and cancer patients. Profiling relied on immunoSEQ multiplex PCR, and the TCRdb table lists in-frame clones only, not all of them. Here the sample spans some 130,000 clones, approximately 92% being singletons. The sample was blood. The receptor set was obtained from a woman aged 50 to 65 in good health.

V is TRBV6-1 and J is TRBJ2-7, with a possible D match to TRBD1 (5 bases). Between the trimmed V and J ends, which lost 2 bases and 3 bases, there was a span of 8 bases. This CDR3 region has 13 residues. Germline V gene data show CDR1 as MNHNS and CDR2 as SASEGT. The CDR3 DNA is TGTGCCAGCAGTGAAAAGGGGCGCTACGAGCAGTACTTC. Protein sequence: CASSEKGRYEQYF.

The chain combines TRBV19 with TRBJ1-5, with D hard to call. Germline loops: CDR1 LNHDA, CDR2 SQIVND (reference sequence). The CDR3 spans 14 residues. With 6 bases removed from V and 2 bases from J, the gap between germline ends came to 11 bases. The CDR3 region is CASSGERGNQPQHF. The CDR3 DNA sequence: TGTGCCAGTAGCGGGGAACGAGGCAATCAGCCCCAGCATTTT.

The chain uses TRBV19 and TRBJ1-1, with 9 bases lining up with TRBD1. CDR3 length: 14 residues. V was pared by 5 bases and J by 5 bases, with 6 bases of the junction left unmatched. CDR1 is LNHDA and CDR2 is SQIVND in the germline V gene (reference sequence). The CDR3 loop is CASSLSGTGTEAFF. The CDR3 region has the DNA TGTGCCAGTAGTTTATCGGGGACAGGGACTGAAGCTTTCTTT.